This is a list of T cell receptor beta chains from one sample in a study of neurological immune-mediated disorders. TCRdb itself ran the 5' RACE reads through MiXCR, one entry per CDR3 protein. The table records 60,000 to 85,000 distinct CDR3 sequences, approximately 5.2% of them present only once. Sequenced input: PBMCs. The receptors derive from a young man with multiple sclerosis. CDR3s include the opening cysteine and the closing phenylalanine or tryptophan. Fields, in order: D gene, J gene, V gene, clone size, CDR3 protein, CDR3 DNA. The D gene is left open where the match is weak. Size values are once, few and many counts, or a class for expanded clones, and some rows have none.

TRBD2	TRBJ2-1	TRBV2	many	CASRTTSHDEQFF	TGTGCCAGCAGGACGACTAGCCACGATGAGCAGTTCTTC
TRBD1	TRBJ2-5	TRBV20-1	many	CSAPRQGAGETQYF	TGCAGTGCTCCACGACAGGGGGCAGGGGAGACCCAGTACTTC
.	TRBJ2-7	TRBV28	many	CASTLGPHYEQYF	TGTGCCAGCACCCTAGGCCCCCACTACGAGCAGTACTTC
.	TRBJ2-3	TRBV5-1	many	CASSLYHSTDTQYF	TGCGCCAGCAGCTTGTACCACAGCACAGATACGCAGTATTTT
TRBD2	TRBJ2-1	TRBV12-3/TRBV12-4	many	CASSLTASGRSEQFF	TGTGCCAGCAGTTTAACGGCTAGCGGGAGGTCTGAGCAGTTCTTC
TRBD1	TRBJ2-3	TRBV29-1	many	CSLGQGTDTQYF	TGCAGCCTTGGACAGGGCACAGATACGCAGTATTTT
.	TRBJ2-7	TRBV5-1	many	CASSMDHYEQYF	TGCGCCAGCAGCATGGACCACTACGAGCAGTACTTC
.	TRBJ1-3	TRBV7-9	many	CASSLGTARLDTIYF	TGTGCCAGCAGCTTAGGGACAGCCCGCCTGGACACCATATATTTT
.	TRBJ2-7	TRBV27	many	CASSWGGATYEQYF	TGTGCCAGCAGTTGGGGCGGCGCGACCTACGAGCAGTACTTC
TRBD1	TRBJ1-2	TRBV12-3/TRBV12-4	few	CASSLDRFKKISDPSYGYTF	TGTGCCAGCAGTCTGGACAGGTTTAAGAAGATTAGCGACCCCTCCTATGGCTACACCTTC
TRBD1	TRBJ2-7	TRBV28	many	CASTWGQSRDEQYF	TGTGCCAGCACATGGGGACAGTCCCGAGACGAGCAGTACTTC
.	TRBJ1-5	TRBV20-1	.	CSALPLEGVQPQNF	TGCAGTGCCTTACCTCTAGAGGGGGTTCAGCCCCAGAATTTT
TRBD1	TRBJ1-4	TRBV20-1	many	CSAWDRSFGMSEKLFF	TGCAGTGCTTGGGACAGGAGCTTCGGGATGAGTGAAAAACTGTTTTTT
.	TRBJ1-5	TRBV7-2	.	CASSLIKGNQPQHF	TGTGCCAGCAGCTTAATAAAGGGCAATCAGCCCCAGCATTTT
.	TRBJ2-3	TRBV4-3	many	CASSQRASTDTQYF	TGCGCCAGCAGCCAGAGAGCTAGCACAGATACGCAGTATTTT
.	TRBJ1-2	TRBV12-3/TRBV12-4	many	CASKLISRDLNNYGYTF	TGTGCCAGCAAACTCATCTCCCGGGACTTGAATAACTATGGCTACACCTTC
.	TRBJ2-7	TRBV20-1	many	CSTKRTADDYEQYF	TGCAGCACAAAAAGGACCGCAGACGACTACGAGCAGTACTTC
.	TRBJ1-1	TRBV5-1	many	CASSFSSGNMNTEAFF	TGCGCCAGCAGCTTTTCTTCGGGGAACATGAACACTGAAGCTTTCTTT
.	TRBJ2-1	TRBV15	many	CATSRGKGRSYNEQFF	TGTGCCACCAGCAGAGGGAAGGGACGCTCCTACAATGAGCAGTTCTTC
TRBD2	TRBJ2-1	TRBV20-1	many	CSASRRLALYNEQFF	TGCAGTGCTAGTCGCCGACTAGCCCTTTACAATGAGCAGTTCTTC
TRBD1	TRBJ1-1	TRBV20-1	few	CSAYRGTGTEAFF	TGCAGTGCTTACAGGGGGACCGGCACTGAAGCTTTCTTT
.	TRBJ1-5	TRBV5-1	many	CATRNQPQHF	TGCGCCACCCGCAATCAGCCCCAGCATTTT
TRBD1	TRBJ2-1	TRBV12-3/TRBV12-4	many	CASRPQTGGYNEQFF	TGTGCCAGCAGACCACAGACAGGGGGATACAATGAGCAGTTCTTC
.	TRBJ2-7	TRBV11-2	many	CASSLVLYEQYF	TGTGCCAGCAGCTTGGTTCTATACGAGCAGTACTTC
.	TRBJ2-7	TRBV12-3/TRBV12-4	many	CASSPMTNREQQYF	TGTGCCAGCAGTCCTATGACAAACAGGGAACAGCAGTACTTC
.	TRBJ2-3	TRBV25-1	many	CASSVGLSTDTQYF	TGTGCCAGCAGTGTAGGGCTGAGCACAGATACGCAGTATTTT
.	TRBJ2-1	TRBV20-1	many	CSASPAYNEQFF	TGCAGTGCTAGTCCTGCTTACAATGAGCAGTTCTTC
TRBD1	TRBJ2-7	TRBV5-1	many	CASSLYGTGDYEQYF	TGCGCCAGCAGCTTGTATGGGACAGGGGACTACGAGCAGTACTTC
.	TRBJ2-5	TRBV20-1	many	CSAEAGLEETQYF	TGCAGTGCCGAGGCGGGACTGGAAGAGACCCAGTACTTC
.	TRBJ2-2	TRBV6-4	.	CASRNAGELFF	TGTGCCAGCCGGAATGCCGGGGAGCTGTTTTTT
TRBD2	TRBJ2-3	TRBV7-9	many	CASSEGLAVSTDTQYF	TGTGCCAGCAGCGAGGGACTAGCGGTTAGCACAGATACGCAGTATTTT
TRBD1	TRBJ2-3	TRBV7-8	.	CASSLLLNHINEATGGLLDTQYF	TGTGCCAGCAGCTTACTTTTGAACCATATTAACGAAGCGACAGGGGGTCTCTTGGATACGCAGTATTTT
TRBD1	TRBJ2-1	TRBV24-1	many	CATSDRDRGSYNEQFF	TGTGCCACCAGTGATCGGGACAGGGGTTCCTACAATGAGCAGTTCTTC
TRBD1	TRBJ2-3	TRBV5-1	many	CASSDGQGGTDTQYF	TGCGCCAGCAGCGATGGACAGGGGGGCACAGATACGCAGTATTTT
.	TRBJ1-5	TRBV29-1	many	CSVRVPNQPQHF	TGCAGCGTCAGGGTCCCAAATCAGCCCCAGCATTTT
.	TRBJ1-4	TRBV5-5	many	CASSLAGGIIEKLFF	TGTGCCAGCAGCCTCGCGGGGGGGATAATTGAAAAACTGTTTTTT
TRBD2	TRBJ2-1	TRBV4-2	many	CASSPRAGTSGSEQFF	TGTGCCAGCAGCCCCAGGGCCGGGACTAGCGGGAGCGAGCAGTTCTTC
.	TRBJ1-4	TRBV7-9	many	CASSSASGESNEKLFF	TGTGCCAGCAGCTCCGCCTCCGGCGAATCCAATGAAAAACTGTTTTTT
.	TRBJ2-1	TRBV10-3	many	CAIKVHEGDEQFF	TGTGCCATCAAGGTCCACGAGGGGGATGAGCAGTTCTTC
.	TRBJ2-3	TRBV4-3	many	CASSSEVGGDGLNTQYF	TGCGCCAGCAGCTCCGAAGTGGGGGGAGATGGACTGAATACGCAGTATTTT
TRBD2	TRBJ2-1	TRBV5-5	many	CASSFSGRAPFNEQFF	TGTGCCAGCAGCTTCAGCGGGAGGGCCCCCTTCAATGAGCAGTTCTTC
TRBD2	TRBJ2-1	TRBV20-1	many	CSALAGGYNEQFF	TGCAGTGCCCTAGCGGGGGGGTACAATGAGCAGTTCTTC
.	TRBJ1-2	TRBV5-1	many	CASSLVGGSNYGYTF	TGCGCCAGCAGCTTGGTTGGGGGTTCGAACTATGGCTACACCTTC
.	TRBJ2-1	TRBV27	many	CASSSPHNEQFF	TGTGCCAGCAGTTCCCCCCACAATGAGCAGTTCTTC
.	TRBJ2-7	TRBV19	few	CASSTGAVTYEQYF	TGTGCCAGTAGTACGGGGGCAGTGACCTACGAGCAGTACTTC
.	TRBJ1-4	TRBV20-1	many	CSARDSPEIIF	TGCAGTGCTAGAGATTCTCCGGAGATCATTTTT
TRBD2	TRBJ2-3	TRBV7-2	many	CASSLWGTSGSVDTQYF	TGTGCCAGCAGCTTATGGGGGACTAGCGGGAGTGTAGATACGCAGTATTTT
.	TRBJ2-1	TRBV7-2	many	CASSLPGGAYYNEQFF	TGTGCCAGCAGCCTCCCTGGGGGGGCATATTACAATGAGCAGTTCTTC
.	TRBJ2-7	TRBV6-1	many	CASSGLESSYEQYF	TGTGCCAGCAGTGGGCTGGAAAGCTCCTACGAGCAGTACTTC
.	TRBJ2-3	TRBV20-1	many	CSATGRNLNTDTQYF	TGCAGTGCAACTGGACGGAACTTAAACACAGATACGCAGTATTTT
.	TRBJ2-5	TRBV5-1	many	CASSLETGVETQYF	TGCGCCAGCAGCTTGGAGACCGGGGTAGAGACCCAGTACTTC
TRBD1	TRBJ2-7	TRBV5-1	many	CASTDPGQGAREQYF	TGCGCCAGCACCGATCCGGGACAGGGGGCGAGGGAGCAGTACTTC